One and the same sample provided the 26 T cell receptor beta chains below, sequenced in a study of cytotoxic CD8 clonotypes in ibrutinib-treated CLL. This table comes from immunoSEQ multiplex PCR, and its TCRdb copy is limited to in-frame clones, with some not included. The table has 100,000 to 150,000 clones, 70% to 90% seen once. The material was PBMCs, obtained after 24 months of ibrutinib treatment. The receptors here all came from a human donor with chronic lymphocytic leukemia.

The chain is built from TRBV6-5 and TRBJ2-7; 7 nucleotides match TRBD2. The CDR3 runs 15 residues. Trimming at V came to 0 bases and at J to 9 bases, leaving 11 bases not matched to a gene. From germline, CDR1 is MNHEY and CDR2 SVGAGI. CDR3 bases: TGTGCCAGCAGTTACTCAGAGCGGGCAGGGAGGGTGCAGTACTTC. Translating gives CASSYSERAGRVQYF.

The chain recombines TRBV9 with TRBJ1-4; D is perhaps TRBD1 (5 bases). The CDR3 contains 13 residues. CDR1 is SGDLS, CDR2 YYNGEE, per germline. V shed 2 bases and J shed 7 bases, with 9 bases lying between them. In DNA, the CDR3 is TGTGCCAGCAGCGTTAGGGGCGGTGAAAAACTGTTTTTT. It is translated as CASSVRGGEKLFF. The complete variable domain, with remaining parts taken from reference TRBV9 and TRBJ1-4, reads DSGVTQTPKHLITATGQRVTLRCSPRSGDLSVYWYQQSLDQGLQFLIQYYNGEERAKGNILERFSAQQFPDLHSELNLSSLELGDSALYFCASSVRGGEKLFFGSGTQLSVL.

This clone was found once. CDR3 coding DNA: TGTGCCAGCAGCTTAGTGGGCAGTAGATCCGGGGAGCTGTTTTTT. Protein: CASSLVGSRSGELFF. The rearrangement links TRBV7-3 to TRBJ2-2; D is unresolved. The CDR3 totals 15 residues. Trimming cost V 2 bases and J 6 bases, with 13 bases left between them. Germline-derived CDR1 and CDR2 are SGHTA and FQGTGA.

The chain employs TRBV5-6 and TRBJ2-7, with 9 bases that match TRBD1. Trimming cost V 0 bases and J 10 bases; bases outside gene matches: 11. The CDR3 has 15 residues. Germline loops: CDR1 SGHDT, CDR2 YYEEEE. The CDR3: CASSLGDRATLEQYF. In nucleotides, the CDR3 is TGTGCCAGCAGCTTGGGGGACAGGGCGACGTTAGAACAGTACTTC.

V usage is TRBV13 and J usage is TRBJ2-1; 12 positions match TRBD2. Germline CDR1 is PRHDT and CDR2 is FYEKMQ (reference sequence). With 5 bases clipped from V and 9 bases from J, the junction kept 17 bases outside the gene matches. CDR3 length equals 18 residues. The CDR3 protein is CASSPSPLTSGGPGEQFF. Written as DNA, the CDR3 is TGTGCCAGCAGCCCGTCGCCTCTTACTAGCGGGGGGCCGGGTGAGCAGTTCTTC.

The J gene is TRBJ2-5, the V gene TRBV9, with 8 bases that match TRBD1. CDR3 length: 16 residues. Unmatched junction bases numbered 12, after V lost 3 bases and J lost 5 bases. Germline CDR1 is SGDLS and CDR2 is YYNGEE. CDR3 protein: CASSAKTGDLRETQYF. Written as DNA, the CDR3 is TGTGCCAGCAGCGCGAAGACAGGGGACCTTCGGGAGACCCAGTACTTC.

The rearrangement links TRBV4-1 to TRBJ1-1; D may be TRBD1 (5 bases). Germline loops: CDR1 MGHRA, CDR2 YSYEKL. Trimming shortened V by 0 bases and J by 4 bases, and 12 bases separated the two germline ends. The CDR3 spans 15 residues. The CDR3: CASSQDTGRSTEAFF. The CDR3 bases are TGCGCCAGCAGCCAAGACACAGGACGATCCACTGAAGCTTTCTTT.

This clone was observed a single time. V is TRBV5-1 and J is TRBJ2-7; D possibly corresponds to TRBD2 (5 bases). The CDR3 runs 14 residues. Germline CDR1 SGHRS, CDR2 YFSETQ. Trimming stripped 0 bases from V and 0 bases from J, with 7 bases between. The chain's CDR3 is CASSLGGRSYEQYF. CDR3 DNA sequence: TGCGCCAGCAGCTTGGGAGGGCGCTCCTACGAGCAGTACTTC.

Only one count was recorded for this clone. V is TRBV5-6 and J is TRBJ1-1; D unresolved. Trimming took off 0 bases at V and 0 bases at J, with 9 bases between the two ends. Germline V gene sequence: CDR1 SGHDT, CDR2 YYEEEE. The CDR3 covers 15 residues. The CDR3 is CASSLDLPMNTEAFF. CDR3 DNA sequence: TGTGCCAGCAGCTTGGACCTTCCTATGAACACTGAAGCTTTCTTT.

The sample holds one count of this clone. V gene TRBV29-1 combines with J gene TRBJ1-2; D might be TRBD1 (6 bases). V dropped 6 bases and J dropped 4 bases, with 12 bases sitting between them. The CDR3 totals 12 residues. From germline, CDR1 is SQVTM and CDR2 ANQGSEA. DNA for the CDR3: TGCAGCGTCTATGGACAGAGCTATGGCTACACCTTC. It translates to CSVYGQSYGYTF.

This sequence joins TRBV5-1 and TRBJ1-4; D is unclear. The CDR3 sequence is 15 residues long. Between the trimmed V and J ends, which lost 1 base and 0 bases, there was a span of 7 bases. Germline loops: CDR1 SGHRS, CDR2 YFSETQ. CDR3 in amino acids: CASSLTGTTNEKLFF. The DNA of the CDR3 is TGCGCCAGCAGCTTGACGGGGACAACTAATGAAAAACTGTTTTTT.

This chain connects TRBV7-9 to TRBJ1-6; D ambiguous. V lost 4 bases and J lost 10, with 5 bases in between. Germline assignment: CDR1 SEHNR and CDR2 FQNEAQ (reference sequence). The CDR3 extends over 11 amino acids. Here the CDR3 DNA reads TGTGCCAGCAGCTCTACCTCACCCCTCCACTTT. Its protein is CASSSTSPLHF.

The DNA for the CDR3 is TGTGCCAGCAGTTACCCCCCAGGGGCCAGTGAAGCTTTCTTT. This encodes CASSYPPGASEAFF. The V and J genes are TRBV2 and TRBJ1-1; tentative D call: TRBD1 (6 bases). CDR1 SNHLY and CDR2 FYNNEI come from the germline V gene. V dropped 5 bases and J dropped 7 bases, with 17 bases sitting between them. The CDR3 has 14 residues.

The J gene is TRBJ1-1, the V gene TRBV30; unclear D gene. CDR3 size: 11 residues. Per germline, CDR1 GTSNPN and CDR2 SVGIG (reference sequence). V gave up 3 bases and J gave up 4 bases, with 6 bases separating them. The chain's CDR3 is CAWRGSTEAFF. DNA for the CDR3: TGTGCCTGGAGGGGGAGCACTGAAGCTTTCTTT.

This chain links TRBV16 with TRBJ2-1, with D perhaps given as TRBD1 or TRBD2 (6 bases each). Per germline, CDR1 KGHSY and CDR2 FQNENV. Trimming cost V 4 bases and J 1 base, with 14 bases left between them. This CDR3 spans 16 amino acids. The CDR3: CASSPREGGSYNEQFF. DNA of the CDR3: TGTGCCAGCAGCCCCCGTGAGGGGGGATCCTACAATGAGCAGTTCTTC.

This clone was seen a few times. The CDR3 nucleotides are TGTGCCAGCAGCTTGGACAGTACGAATTCACCCCTCCACTTT. The encoded protein is CASSLDSTNSPLHF. This rearrangement joins TRBV5-4 to TRBJ1-6, with D hard to call. The length of the CDR3 is 14 residues. V was shortened by 0 bases and J by 7 bases, with 8 bases between the two germline ends. The germline CDR1 and CDR2 sequences are SGHNT and YYREEE (reference sequence).

The genes are TRBV29-1 and TRBJ1-2; possible D gene TRBD1, 6 bases. The V gene's germline CDR1 is SQVTM and CDR2 ANQGSEA. This CDR3 is built from 15 residues. Trimming left V 7 bases short and J 1 base short, with 19 bases between. CDR3: CSAGDGVSINYGYTF. In DNA, the CDR3 is TGCAGCGCAGGGGACGGTGTGTCAATTAACTATGGCTACACCTTC.

To note about this clone: The sample contains more than one DNA sequence encoding this CDR3. The chain uses TRBV6-5 and TRBJ1-2; D unclear. CDR1 MNHEY and CDR2 SVGAGI come from the germline V gene. This CDR3 region has 13 residues. Deletions cut 2 bases from V and 2 bases from J, with 6 bases between. Written as DNA, the CDR3 is TGTGCCAGCAGTTACGGGCGCAACTATGGCTACACCTTC. Protein product: CASSYGRNYGYTF.

The gene calls are TRBV18 and TRBJ2-7, with 9 bases lining up with TRBD1. The germline gives CDR1 KGHSH, CDR2 LQKENI. The junction had 5 bases not matched to a gene; V was cut back by 3 bases and J by 2 bases. The length of the CDR3 is 15 residues. The CDR3 sequence is CASSPRQGDPYEQYF. CDR3 sequence (DNA): TGTGCCAGCTCACCTCGACAGGGGGATCCCTACGAGCAGTACTTC.

V usage is TRBV7-2 and J usage is TRBJ1-2, with 7 bases identical to TRBD1. This CDR3 has 13 residues. CDR1 SGHTA and CDR2 FQGNSA come from the germline V gene. Trimming cost V 4 bases and J 8 bases; bases outside gene matches: 7. CDR3 sequence reads: CASSWTKGGGYTF. The CDR3 nucleotides read TGTGCCAGCAGCTGGACTAAAGGGGGCGGCTACACCTTC.

The chain uses TRBV6-5 and TRBJ1-1; unclear D gene. The V gene lost 7 bases and the J gene lost 5 bases, with 17 bases spanning the gap. The CDR3 is 14 amino acids. The germline V gene encodes CDR1 MNHEY and CDR2 SVGAGI. The CDR3 region is CASTRRAGGTEAFF. The CDR3 DNA follows: TGTGCCAGCACCCGAAGGGCAGGTGGAACTGAAGCTTTCTTT.

The chain uses TRBV28 and TRBJ2-7, with D perhaps TRBD1 (5 bases). Per germline, CDR1 MDHEN and CDR2 SYDVKM. V was cut by 4 bases and J by 7 bases, with 17 bases left in between. The CDR3 totals 14 residues. The CDR3 reads CASSWADTQKEQYF. CDR3 nucleotide sequence: TGTGCCAGCAGTTGGGCGGACACCCAAAAGGAGCAGTACTTC.

The genes are TRBV28 and TRBJ2-5, with 8 bases fitting TRBD1. Germline CDR1 reads MDHEN; CDR2 reads SYDVKM. Trimming cost V 5 bases and J 5 bases; bases outside gene matches: 10. The CDR3 is 15 amino acids. The CDR3 loop is CASSTNRGARETQYF. CDR3 in DNA: TGTGCCAGCAGTACAAACAGGGGGGCGCGGGAGACCCAGTACTTC.

This chain connects TRBV5-1 to TRBJ1-5; D is unclear. In germline, CDR1 is SGHRS, CDR2 YFSETQ. The CDR3 is 15 residues long. V shed 1 base and J shed 2 bases, with 10 bases lying between them. CDR3 nucleotide sequence: TGCGCCAGCAGCTTGCTGGGAGCTGGCAATCAGCCCCAGCATTTT. Encoded protein: CASSLLGAGNQPQHF.

The chain joins TRBV7-9 to TRBJ1-1; tentative D call: TRBD1 (5 bases). This CDR3 region has 13 residues. CDR1 and CDR2 from the germline V gene are SEHNR and FQNEAQ (reference sequence). V lost 0 bases to trimming and J lost 6 bases, with 8 bases between them. This chain's CDR3 is CASSLAAGAEAFF. The CDR3 region has the DNA TGTGCCAGCAGCTTAGCCGCGGGGGCTGAAGCTTTCTTT.

The chain is built from TRBV10-3 and TRBJ1-1; TRBD1 is a possible D gene (5 bases). The germline V gene encodes CDR1 ENHRY and CDR2 SYGVKD. V lost 6 bases and J lost 4, with 18 bases in between. The CDR3 covers 15 residues. CDR3 region: CAIRPGGARGTEAFF. CDR3 bases: TGTGCCATCAGGCCGGGCGGGGCGCGCGGCACTGAAGCTTTCTTT.